One sample yielded the 27 T cell receptor beta chains listed below, sequenced in a study of CD8+ T cells in alopecia areata. Sequencing relied on a cDNA template that was reverse transcribed from extracted RNA. Assay: immunoSEQ multiplex PCR; the TCRdb copy retains only in-frame clones and omits some. The specimen gives some 1,600 clones without singletons; the ten biggest hold approximately 47%. Sequencing input: skin. The receptors here all came from a C3H/HeJ mouse with alopecia areata. For this mouse line, the MHC haplotype is H2-k.

With regard to this clone: Genes here carry mouse names. The CDR3 goes on 4 residues after the read ends, and that part is filled in from the germline J gene. This chain connects TRBV5 to TRBJ2-3, with TRBD2 matching 9 bases. Germline CDR1 is LGHNA and CDR2 is YNLKQL (reference sequence). CDR3 length: 15 residues. The V segment lost 1 base and the J segment 4 bases; nucleotides outside the gene matches: 3. The DNA read from the CDR3 is TGTGCCAGCAGCCAAGGGTGGGGGGGCTCAGAA. Protein product: CASSQGWGGSE. Given in full, the CDR3 is CASSQGWGGSETLYF.

On this clone itself: Genes and germline are mouse. The CDR3 loop is CAWSHRVANTEVFF. The covered CDR3 bases are TGTGCCTGGAGTCACAGGGTTGCAAACACA. The V gene is TRBV31, the J gene TRBJ1-1; the D gene is possibly TRBD1 (6 bases). The read falls 4 residues short of the CDR3 end, and the missing part is taken from the germline J gene. Trimming pared 1 base from V and 0 bases from J, leaving 9 bases between. The CDR3 sequence is 14 residues long. The germline V gene has CDR1 GKSSPN and CDR2 SITVG.

This clone was recorded a few times. A junction end diverges from the germline sequence, so it may reflect a read error. Mouse germline and gene names are used. The observed sequence ends 4 residues before the CDR3 terminus, with the missing tail filled in from the germline J gene. This sample also contains other DNA sequences that code for the same CDR3. J is TRBJ2-3 and V is TRBV31, with 12 nucleotides matching TRBD2. Germline CDR1 reads GKSSPN; CDR2 reads SITVG. The CDR3 covers 17 residues. Here the CDR3 reads CAWRHRDWGESAETLYF. The covered CDR3 bases are TGCGCCTGGAGACACCGGGACTGGGGGGAAAGTGCAGAA. The whole variable domain, remainder taken from reference TRBV31 and TRBJ2-3, is AQTIHQWPVAEIKAVGSPLSLGCTIKGKSSPNLYWYWQATGGTLQQLFYSITVGQVESVVQLNLSASRPKDDQFILSTEKLLLSHSGFYLCAWRHRDWGESAETLYFGSGTRLTVL.

This clone was detected many times. Any gene name here is a mouse gene name. The read is 4 residues too short to cover the CDR3 end, so that end is filled in from the germline J gene. V usage is TRBV1 and J usage is TRBJ2-1; 14 bases are shared with TRBD2. This CDR3 comprises 15 residues. The V gene end was trimmed by 4 bases and the J gene end by 6 bases; junction bases not matched to a gene: 2. Germline CDR1 is NSQYPW and CDR2 is LRSPGD (reference sequence). The CDR3 spells CTCSGDWGGFAEQFF. The sequenced CDR3 bases are TGCACCTGCAGTGGGGACTGGGGGGGCTTTGCT. Based on the CDR3 plus reference TRBV1 and TRBJ2-1, the full variable domain is VTLLEQNPRWRLVPRGQAVNLRCILKNSQYPWMSWYQQDLQKQLQWLFTLRSPGDKEVKSLPGADYLATRVTDTELRLQVANMSQGRTLYCTCSGDWGGFAEQFFGPGTRLTVL.

In regard to this clone: Mouse names are used for the genes. With the read ending 4 residues before the CDR3 end, the germline J gene is used to fill in that end. The rearrangement links TRBV14 to TRBJ2-5; TRBD1 matches at 8 bases. The CDR3 is made up of 13 amino acids. CDR1 is SGHDT, CDR2 FRDEAV, per germline. The CDR3 here is CASSQGAEDTQYF. Partial CDR3 DNA: TGTGCCAGCAGTCAGGGGGCAGAAGAC.

This clone is termed medium-sized. Genes and germline are mouse. Read sequence stops 4 residues before the CDR3 end, and the germline J gene provides the missing end. The chain has TRBV1 and TRBJ2-7, with 7 nucleotides matching TRBD1. Germline V lookup: CDR1 NSQYPW, CDR2 LRSPGD (reference sequence). This CDR3 region has 13 residues. The CDR3 loop reads CTCSADRGYEQYF. The covered CDR3 bases are TGCACCTGCAGTGCAGACAGGGGGTAT.

This clone appeared a few times. The genes and germline here are from mouse. The read ends 4 residues before the CDR3 terminus; that terminus is restored from the germline J gene. The genes are TRBV14 and TRBJ2-5, with 8 bases fitting TRBD1. Germline CDR1 and CDR2: SGHDT and FRDEAV. The CDR3 consists of 12 residues. Trimming at V came to 6 bases and at J to 3 bases, leaving 0 bases not matched to a gene. The CDR3 bases that were read are TGTGCCAGCAACAGGGGGCAAGAC. Translation: CASNRGQD. The entire CDR3 reads CASNRGQDTQYF.

This clone was counted only a few times. Here the gene names and germline are mouse. Read coverage stops 4 residues before the CDR3 terminus; the germline J gene supplies the remainder. This rearrangement joins TRBV12-2 to TRBJ2-1; D perhaps matches TRBD1 (5 bases). In germline, CDR1 is SGHLS, CDR2 HYDKME. The V end was cut by 0 bases, the J end by 0 bases, with 8 bases between. This CDR3 spans 15 amino acids. The DNA read from the CDR3 is TGTGCCAGCTCTCTCGAGGGGAATAACTATGCT. Protein: CASSLEGNNYA. The full CDR3 reads CASSLEGNNYAEQFF.

The table lists this clone with many counts. Gene names refer to mouse genes. Coverage ceases 4 residues before the CDR3 finishes, and the germline J gene fills in the end. The chain is built from TRBV13-2 and TRBJ2-3, with D perhaps TRBD2 (6 bases). V was clipped by 0 bases and J by 2 bases, with 13 bases between them. The CDR3 totals 16 residues. CDR1 NNHNN and CDR2 SYGAGS come from the germline V gene (reference sequence). The CDR3 spells CASGDGGVFIAETLYF. The DNA read from the CDR3 is TGTGCCAGCGGTGATGGGGGGGTGTTTATTGCAGAA.

Worth noting for this clone: Mouse gene names apply. The read ends 4 residues before the CDR3 terminus; that terminus is restored from the germline J gene. This chain links TRBV13-1 with TRBJ2-7; D is unresolved. The CDR3 sequence is 12 residues long. The germline gives CDR1 NSHNY, CDR2 SYGAGN. This chain's CDR3 is CASSDANYEQYF. The part of the CDR3 DNA that was read is TGTGCCAGCAGTGATGCCAATTAT.

For this clone: All gene names here are mouse names. The read stops 4 residues short of the end of the CDR3; the missing end is completed from the germline J gene. V and J are TRBV19 and TRBJ2-1, with TRBD2 identical over 11 bases. J gave up 3 bases and V 2 bases, and 1 base lay outside the gene matches. The CDR3 contains 15 residues. Germline loops: CDR1 FNHDT, CDR2 SITEND (reference sequence). The DNA read from the CDR3 is TGTGCCAGCAGTATGGGGACTGGGGGCTATGCT. This codes for CASSMGTGGYA. The CDR3 as a whole reads CASSMGTGGYAEQFF. Full variable domain (missing parts from reference TRBV19 and TRBJ2-1): GGIITQTPKFLIGQEGQKLTLKCQQNFNHDTMYWYRQDSGKGLRLIYYSITENDLQKGDLSEGYDASREKKSSFSLTVTSAQKNEMAVFLCASSMGTGGYAEQFFGPGTRLTVL.

This clone was recorded at least ten times. Genes and germline are mouse. With the read ending 4 residues before the CDR3 end, the germline J gene is used to fill in that end. The genes are TRBV13-3 and TRBJ2-1; tentative D call: TRBD1 (6 bases). Trimming left V 3 bases short and J 1 base short, with 11 bases between. CDR3 length equals 15 residues. Germline lookup yields CDR1 NNHDY and CDR2 SYVADS. CDR3 in amino acids: CASSAPGQNYAEQFF. CDR3 bases read: TGTGCCAGCAGTGCACCGGGACAAAACTATGCT.

This clone was found many times. Germline and genes: mouse. The read terminates 3 residues before the CDR3 end, so the remaining end is supplied by the germline J gene. The chain employs TRBV19 and TRBJ1-6; no firm D call. TRBJ1-6 is an ORF, and what it does is uncertain. Germline loops: CDR1 FNHDT, CDR2 SITEND (reference sequence). The CDR3 is 15 amino acids. V was shortened by 4 bases and J by 0 bases, with 8 bases between the two germline ends. The CDR3 loop reads CASSSQNSYNSPLYF. CDR3 DNA (partial): TGTGCCAGCAGTTCACAAAATTCCTATAATTCGCCC.

This clone was seen repeatedly, ten times or more. Mouse names are used for the genes. The CDR3 end falls 4 residues outside the read, so it is completed with the germline J gene. The V call is TRBV13-1, the J call TRBJ2-1; 7 bases fit TRBD1. The CDR3 runs 15 residues. CDR1 is NSHNY, CDR2 SYGAGN, per germline. Trimming cost V 3 bases and J 1 base; bases outside gene matches: 4. This CDR3 reads CASSAGTANYAEQFF. The sequenced part of the CDR3 DNA is TGTGCCAGCAGTGCCGGGACAGCGAACTATGCT.

This clone was counted a few times. Gene names denote mouse genes. The CDR3 goes on 4 residues after the read ends, and that part is filled in from the germline J gene. The chain combines TRBV31 with TRBJ2-4, with TRBD2 matching 10 bases. The germline gives CDR1 GKSSPN, CDR2 SITVG. The junction had 2 bases not matched to a gene; V was cut back by 2 bases and J by 0 bases. The CDR3 is 15 amino acids. The sequenced CDR3 bases are TGTGCCTGGAGTGGGACTGGGGTTAGTCAAAAC. Protein: CAWSGTGVSQN. In full, the CDR3 reads CAWSGTGVSQNTLYF.

By sample share, this clone is large. The listed genes are named as in mouse. Coverage ceases 4 residues before the CDR3 finishes, and the germline J gene fills in the end. This chain joins TRBV5 and TRBJ2-1; D gene unclear. This CDR3 spans 13 amino acids. In germline, CDR1 is LGHNA, CDR2 YNLKQL (reference sequence). Trimming took off 2 bases at V and 5 bases at J, with 7 bases between the two ends. This CDR3 is CASSQQTNAEQFF. CDR3 DNA (partial): TGTGCCAGCAGCCAACAGACGAATGCT.

Remarks on this clone: Gene names and germline refer to mouse. With the read ending 4 residues before the CDR3 end, the germline J gene is used to fill in that end. The rearrangement uses TRBV31 and TRBJ1-2; D is perhaps TRBD1 (5 bases). Germline CDR1 GKSSPN, CDR2 SITVG. This CDR3 is 14 amino acids long. V lost 0 bases, J lost 0 bases, and 8 bases lay in between. CDR3 residues: CAWSLDSANSDYTF. The covered CDR3 bases are TGTGCCTGGAGTCTAGACAGCGCAAACTCC.

Note on this clone: Mouse names are used for the genes. The sequenced fragment ends 4 residues before the CDR3 boundary, so the rest is inferred from the germline J gene. The chain carries TRBV5 and TRBJ2-7; no clear D. Trimming removed 0 bases from V and 2 bases from J, with 5 bases in between. This CDR3 is 13 amino acids long. CDR1 and CDR2 (germline): LGHNA, YNLKQL (reference sequence). Partial CDR3 DNA: TGTGCCAGCAGCCAAGATAGGGCCTAT. Encoded protein: CASSQDRAY. The CDR3 as a whole reads CASSQDRAYEQYF.

This clone qualifies as medium-sized. All gene names here are mouse names. Coverage ceases 4 residues before the CDR3 finishes, and the germline J gene fills in the end. The chain couples TRBV16 to TRBJ2-5, with 8 positions matching TRBD1. CDR1 is SGHSA, CDR2 FRNQAP, per germline. The CDR3 extends over 13 amino acids. This CDR3 reads CASSSDREDTQYF. The part of the CDR3 DNA that was read is TGTGCAAGCAGCTCGGACAGGGAAGAC. Combining the CDR3 with reference TRBV16 and TRBJ2-5 gives the whole variable domain NAGVIQTPRHKVTGKGQEATLWCEPISGHSAVFWYRQTIVQGLEFLTYFRNQAPIDDSGMPKERFSAQMPNQSHSTLKIQSTQPQDSAVYLCASSSDREDTQYFGPGTRLLVL.

This clone is classed as large (0.1 to 1%). Each gene name is a mouse one. The sequence runs out 4 residues before the end of the CDR3; the remainder is reconstructed from the germline J gene. This chain links TRBV1 with TRBJ2-3; D possibly corresponds to TRBD1 (7 bases). The V gene lost 3 bases and the J gene lost 0 bases, with 13 bases spanning the gap. CDR1 is NSQYPW, CDR2 LRSPGD, per germline (reference sequence). This CDR3 is 16 amino acids long. The CDR3: CTCSAQGGRSAETLYF. CDR3 DNA (partial): TGCACCTGCAGTGCTCAGGGGGGTCGTAGTGCAGAA.

This clone was detected only a few times. All gene names here are mouse names. The read ends 4 residues early relative to the CDR3; the germline J gene fills the gap. The chain has TRBV14 and TRBJ1-1, with 9 bases aligning to TRBD1. Losses at the gene ends were 4 bases for V and 4 bases for J; bases not matched to a gene: 8. Germline CDR1 is SGHDT and CDR2 is FRDEAV. This CDR3 has 15 residues. CDR3: CASSPGQGEITEVFF. CDR3 DNA, as far as it was read: TGTGCCAGCAGTCCGGGACAGGGAGAAATCACA.

This clone was seen only a few times. Mouse gene names apply. The read halts 4 residues ahead of the CDR3 end, with the missing end drawn from the germline J gene. V usage is TRBV5 and J usage is TRBJ2-3; 7 positions match TRBD2. The junction had 5 bases not matched to a gene; V was cut back by 2 bases and J by 0 bases. The CDR3 contains 16 residues. CDR1 and CDR2 from the germline V gene are LGHNA and YNLKQL (reference sequence). CDR3 sequence: CASSQRAGGSAETLYF. The covered CDR3 bases are TGTGCCAGCAGCCAAAGGGCTGGGGGAAGTGCAGAA.

Points on this clone: These gene names are mouse names. Read sequence stops 4 residues before the CDR3 end, and the germline J gene provides the missing end. The chain combines TRBV31 with TRBJ2-3, with TRBD1 matching 7 bases. Germline V gives CDR1 GKSSPN, CDR2 SITVG. CDR3 length equals 13 residues. Losses at the gene ends were 5 bases for V and 3 bases for J; bases not matched to a gene: 5. The CDR3 spells CAWDPDRAETLYF. The sequenced CDR3 bases are TGTGCCTGGGACCCGGACAGGGCAGAA. The full variable domain, rest sourced from reference TRBV31 and TRBJ2-3, is AQTIHQWPVAEIKAVGSPLSLGCTIKGKSSPNLYWYWQATGGTLQQLFYSITVGQVESVVQLNLSASRPKDDQFILSTEKLLLSHSGFYLCAWDPDRAETLYFGSGTRLTVL.

This clone came up many times. The gene symbols are mouse symbols. The read terminates 4 residues ahead of where the CDR3 ends, so the germline J gene completes it. The chain combines TRBV17 with TRBJ2-7, with 10 bases fitting TRBD2. Germline lookup yields CDR1 MNHDT and CDR2 YYDKIL. The CDR3 loop spans 13 amino acids. The DNA read from the CDR3 is TGTGCTAGCAAAAACTGGGGGGGGAAT. Amino acid sequence: CASKNWGGN. The CDR3 in its entirety is CASKNWGGNEQYF.

This clone occurred a few times. The gene names given are mouse names. Coverage ceases 4 residues before the CDR3 finishes, and the germline J gene fills in the end. The chain combines TRBV13-3 with TRBJ2-5, with TRBD2 identical over 7 bases. There are 14 residues in the CDR3. CDR1 and CDR2 (germline): NNHDY, SYVADS. V gave up 2 bases and J gave up 2 bases; unmatched junction bases: 2. CDR3 DNA, as far as it was read: TGTGCCAGCAGTGACTGGGGGACCCAAGAC. It is translated as CASSDWGTQD. Given in full, the CDR3 is CASSDWGTQDTQYF.

On this clone: The gene names here belong to mouse. The read is 4 residues too short to cover the CDR3 end, so that end is filled in from the germline J gene. This rearrangement joins TRBV19 to TRBJ1-2; a weak D match, TRBD1 (5 bases). V lost 2 bases and J 0 bases, leaving 8 bases between the germline ends. Per the germline V gene, CDR1 is FNHDT and CDR2 is SITEND (reference sequence). The length of the CDR3 is 14 residues. CDR3 sequence: CASSMDTANSDYTF. The CDR3 bases that were read are TGTGCCAGCAGTATGGACACTGCAAACTCC.

In its sample, this clone was seen a few times. Gene names and germline match the mouse. The CDR3 is cut off 4 residues early in the read; its end comes from the germline J gene. This chain links TRBV13-1 with TRBJ1-1; 12 bases map to TRBD1. The CDR3 has 16 residues. Germline V lookup: CDR1 NSHNY, CDR2 SYGAGN. This CDR3 reads CASSAAGTGGRTEVFF. CDR3 DNA (partial): TGTGCCAGCAGTGCCGCCGGGACAGGGGGCCGGACA.